The following is a TCR beta chain sequence with its context. The entry originates in a study of control samples from healthy donors and cancer patients. Libraries were prepared by immunoSEQ multiplex PCR; TCRdb keeps only in-frame clonotypes and omits some of them. Here the sample spans about 120,000 clones, around 87% being singletons. J was trimmed by 3 bases and V by 0 bases; bases with no gene match: 7. There are 18 residues in the CDR3. Germline V CDR1 and CDR2: LGHNA, YNFKEQ. The chain links TRBV4-2 to TRBJ2-2, with TRBD2 matching over 10 bases. The clonotype comes from a man aged 25-45 years in good health. The sequencing input was blood. The CDR3 sequence: CASSQDLSGGVYTGELFF. The CDR3 region has the DNA TGTGCCAGCAGCCAAGATTTAAGCGGGGGGGTGTACACCGGGGAGCTGTTTTTT.